The 14 T cell receptor beta chains reported below all come from one sample, sequenced in a study of cytomegalovirus exposure and HLA in healthy donors. PCR primers comprised 60 Vbeta and 13 Jbeta primers. Generated by immunoSEQ multiplex PCR, the TCRdb table keeps only in-frame clones and is missing some. The table has approximately 54,000 clones, approximately 81% seen once; the top ten hold approximately 3%. The specimen was PBMCs. The receptor set was obtained from a woman between 18 and 29 years old in good health and CMV-seronegative.

This clone was observed a handful of times. The chain links TRBV4-2 to TRBJ1-1; unclear D gene. Germline V CDR1 and CDR2: LGHNA, YNFKEQ. The CDR3 runs to 15 residues. Trimming removed 4 bases from V and 0 bases from J, with 12 bases in between. CDR3 region: CASSPHEAMNTEAFF. The CDR3 nucleotides read TGTGCCAGCAGCCCCCATGAGGCGATGAACACTGAAGCTTTCTTT.

On this clone itself: Other DNA sequences from this sample encode an identical CDR3 as well. The chain has TRBV6-5 and TRBJ1-2, with D tentatively TRBD1 (6 bases). CDR1 is MNHEY and CDR2 is SVGAGI in the germline V gene. The CDR3 runs 13 residues. The V and J ends lost 2 bases and 2 bases respectively, with 6 bases between them. In DNA form, the CDR3 reads TGTGCCAGCAGTTACGACAGGAACTATGGCTACACCTTC. Protein: CASSYDRNYGYTF.

The chain carries TRBV19 and TRBJ2-3, with TRBD2 as a possible D gene (6 bases). Germline-derived CDR1 and CDR2 are LNHDA and SQIVND (reference sequence). The ends were cut back, 8 bases at V and 4 bases at J, with 22 bases in the middle. This CDR3 spans 16 amino acids. The chain's CDR3 is CASGSPPGDGADTQYF. DNA of the CDR3: TGTGCCAGTGGGTCGCCCCCGGGAGATGGTGCAGATACGCAGTATTTT. The full variable domain, rest sourced from reference TRBV19 and TRBJ2-3, is DGGITQSPKYLFRKEGQNVTLSCEQNLNHDAMYWYRQDPGQGLRLIYYSQIVNDFQKGDIAEGYSVSREKKESFPLTVTSAQKNPTAFYLCASGSPPGDGADTQYFGPGTRLTVL.

The chain employs TRBV27 and TRBJ1-5; 8 bases are a match to TRBD1. This CDR3 has 14 amino acids. CDR1 and CDR2 from the germline V gene are MNHEY and SMNVEV (reference sequence). The V segment lost 3 bases and the J segment 4 bases; nucleotides outside the gene matches: 2. In DNA, the CDR3 is TGTGCCAGCAGTTTGAGGACAGGGAATCAGCCCCAGCATTTT. The encoded protein is CASSLRTGNQPQHF.

On this clone: At one of its ends the junction is not consistent with the germline gene, which may arise from a read error. The chain carries TRBV18 and TRBJ2-6; TRBD1 matches at 7 bases. CDR1 and CDR2 (germline): KGHSH, LQKENI. This CDR3 region has 18 residues. CDR3 bases: TGTGCCAGCTCATCGGTCACCGAGGGGGCGGCCGGGGCCAACGGCCTGACTTTC. Translating gives CASSSVTEGAAGANGLTF.

The chain links TRBV10-3 to TRBJ2-2, with 11 bases matching TRBD2. Trimming at V came to 8 bases and at J to 4 bases, leaving 9 bases not matched to a gene. Germline V gives CDR1 ENHRY, CDR2 SYGVKD. The length of the CDR3 is 16 residues. The CDR3 spells CAIALLAGVSTGELFF. The CDR3 bases are TGTGCCATCGCTCTACTAGCGGGAGTTAGCACCGGGGAGCTGTTTTTT.

This clone was seen only a few times. This rearrangement joins TRBV7-2 to TRBJ2-1, with D perhaps TRBD2 (6 bases). Germline assignment: CDR1 SGHTA and CDR2 FQGNSA. The V end lost 3 bases, the J end lost 5 bases, and 23 bases lay between the germline ends. CDR3 length: 18 residues. CDR3: CASSFSGLRGKINNEQFF. The CDR3 region has the DNA TGTGCCAGCAGCTTTAGTGGCTTGCGGGGCAAGATAAACAATGAGCAGTTCTTC. Full variable domain (outside the CDR3, taken from reference TRBV7-2 and TRBJ2-1): GAGVSQSPSNKVTEKGKDVELRCDPISGHTALYWYRQSLGQGLEFLIYFQGNSAPDKSGLPSDRFSAERTGGSVSTLTIQRTQQEDSAVYLCASSFSGLRGKINNEQFFGPGTRLTVL.

The rearrangement uses TRBV28 and TRBJ2-1, with 11 bases identical to TRBD2. In germline, CDR1 is MDHEN, CDR2 SYDVKM. The junction had 4 bases not matched to a gene; V was cut back by 5 bases and J by 4 bases. This CDR3 is 15 amino acids long. Here the CDR3 DNA reads TGTGCCAGCAGTCTTACTAGCGGGAGATACAATGAGCAGTTCTTC. Its translation is CASSLTSGRYNEQFF.

The V gene is TRBV6-6, the J gene TRBJ1-2; TRBD1 matches 9 bases. The CDR3 is made up of 15 amino acids. Germline CDR1 and CDR2: MNHNY and SVGAGI (reference sequence). Trimming cost V 0 bases and J 8 bases; bases outside gene matches: 7. The CDR3: CASSYSDGTGRGYTF. DNA of the CDR3: TGTGCCAGCAGTTACTCGGACGGGACAGGGAGGGGCTACACCTTC.

The CDR3: CASSQAELNTEAFF. Written as DNA, the CDR3 is TGCGCCAGCAGCCAGGCGGAATTGAACACTGAAGCTTTCTTT. The V gene is TRBV4-1, the J gene TRBJ1-1, with D unresolved. Looked up from germline, CDR1 is MGHRA and CDR2 is YSYEKL. The CDR3 extends over 14 amino acids. Trimming took off 3 bases at V and 0 bases at J, with 8 bases between the two ends.

V and J are TRBV12-5 and TRBJ1-2; D ambiguous. Germline CDR1 and CDR2: LGHNT and FRNRAP. The CDR3 is 11 amino acids. V lost 5 bases, J lost 10 bases, and 11 bases lay in between. The CDR3 spells CASGIGADYTF. The CDR3, as DNA: TGTGCTAGTGGTATCGGAGCGGACTACACCTTC.

With regard to this clone: At one boundary the junction diverges from the germline segment, which might be a read error. This chain uses TRBV9 with TRBJ2-4, with D uncertain. CDR3 length: 14 amino acids. CDR1 and CDR2 from the germline V gene are SGDLS and YYNGEE. The CDR3 region has the DNA TGTGCCAGCAGCGTAGAAACCGAACCAAACAGTCAGTACTTC. Translated, it gives CASSVETEPNSQYF.

The chain joins TRBV5-8 to TRBJ2-2; perhaps TRBD2 as D (5 bases). CDR1 is SGHTS and CDR2 is YDEGEE in the germline V gene. This CDR3 is 16 amino acids long. Trimming stripped 5 bases from V and 3 bases from J, with 17 bases between. The DNA for the CDR3 is TGTGCCAGCAGGTCGGTCTGGACTTACCACACCGGGGAGCTGTTTTTT. Translating it yields CASRSVWTYHTGELFF.

Remarks on this clone: One end of the junction is discordant with germline, which a read error may explain. J is TRBJ1-1 and V is TRBV14; possibly TRBD1 for D (5 bases). This CDR3 has 16 residues. The germline V gene has CDR1 SGHDN and CDR2 FVKESK. CDR3 in DNA: TGTGCAAGCAGCCAAGGGGTGGGCACTCTGAACACTGAAGCTTTCTTT. It translates to CASSQGVGTLNTEAFF.